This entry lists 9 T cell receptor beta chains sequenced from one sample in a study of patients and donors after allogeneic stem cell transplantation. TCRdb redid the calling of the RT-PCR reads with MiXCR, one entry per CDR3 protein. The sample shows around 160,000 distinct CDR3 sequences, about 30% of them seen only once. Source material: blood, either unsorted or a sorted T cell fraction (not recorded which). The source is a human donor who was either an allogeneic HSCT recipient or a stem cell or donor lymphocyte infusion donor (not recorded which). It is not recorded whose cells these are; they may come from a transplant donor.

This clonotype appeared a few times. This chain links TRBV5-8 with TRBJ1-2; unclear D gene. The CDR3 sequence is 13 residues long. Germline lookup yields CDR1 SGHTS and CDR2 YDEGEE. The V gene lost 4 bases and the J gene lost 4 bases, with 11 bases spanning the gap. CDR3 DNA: TGTGCCAGCAGCACCCAGCCTCGCTATGGCTACACCTTC. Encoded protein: CASSTQPRYGYTF.

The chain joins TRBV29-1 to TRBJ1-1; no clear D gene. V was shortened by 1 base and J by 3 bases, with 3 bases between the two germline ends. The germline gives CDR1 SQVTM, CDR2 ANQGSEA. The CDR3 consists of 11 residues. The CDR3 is CSVEGDTEAFF. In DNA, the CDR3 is TGCAGCGTTGAAGGGGACACTGAAGCTTTCTTT.

CDR3: CASSLTVSGGAEQFF. CDR3 DNA sequence: TGTGCCAGCAGCTTAACCGTGTCGGGAGGGGCTGAGCAGTTCTTC. V usage is TRBV7-3 and J usage is TRBJ2-1, with 8 bases matching TRBD2. J lost 9 bases, V lost 0 bases, and 7 bases had no gene match. The germline V gene has CDR1 SGHTA and CDR2 FQGTGA. The CDR3 runs 15 residues.

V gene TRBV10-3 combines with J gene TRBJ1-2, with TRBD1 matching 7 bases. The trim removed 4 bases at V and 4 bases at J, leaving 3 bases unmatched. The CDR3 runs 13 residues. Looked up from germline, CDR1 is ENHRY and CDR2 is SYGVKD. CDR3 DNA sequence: TGTGCCATCAGTGGGGACAGATTCTATGGCTACACCTTC. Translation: CAISGDRFYGYTF.

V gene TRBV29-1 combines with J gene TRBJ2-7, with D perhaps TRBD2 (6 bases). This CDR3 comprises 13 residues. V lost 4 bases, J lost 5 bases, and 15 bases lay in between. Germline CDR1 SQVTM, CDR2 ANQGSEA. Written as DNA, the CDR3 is TGCAGCGTTGGCGGGGTGCGGGGCCACGAGCAGTACTTC. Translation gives CSVGGVRGHEQYF.

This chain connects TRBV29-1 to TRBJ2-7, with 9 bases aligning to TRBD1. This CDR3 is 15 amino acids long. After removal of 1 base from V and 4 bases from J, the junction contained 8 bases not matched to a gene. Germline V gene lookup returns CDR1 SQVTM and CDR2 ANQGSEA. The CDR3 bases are TGCAGCGTTGAAGGGGGACAGGGTTTGCGGTACGAGCAGTACTTC. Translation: CSVEGGQGLRYEQYF.

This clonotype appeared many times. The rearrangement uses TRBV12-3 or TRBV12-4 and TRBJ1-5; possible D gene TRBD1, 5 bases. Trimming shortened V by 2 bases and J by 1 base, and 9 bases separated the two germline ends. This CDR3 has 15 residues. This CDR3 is CASSLMGESNQPQHF. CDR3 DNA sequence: TGTGCCAGCAGTTTAATGGGGGAAAGCAATCAGCCCCAGCATTTT.

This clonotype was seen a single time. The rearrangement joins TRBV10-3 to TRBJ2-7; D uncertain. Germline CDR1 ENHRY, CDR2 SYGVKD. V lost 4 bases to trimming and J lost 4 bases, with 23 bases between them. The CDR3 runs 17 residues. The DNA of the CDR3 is TGTGCCATCAGTGGGGGTGGTGGAGAACATAGAAAATACGAGCAGTACTTC. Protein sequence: CAISGGGGEHRKYEQYF.

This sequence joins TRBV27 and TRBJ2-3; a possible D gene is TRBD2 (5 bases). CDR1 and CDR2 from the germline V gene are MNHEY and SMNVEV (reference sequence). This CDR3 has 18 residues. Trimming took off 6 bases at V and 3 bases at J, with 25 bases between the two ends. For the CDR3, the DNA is TGTGCCAGCAGCCCCTTGGGTCACGTGGGAGTGGGAACAGATACGCAGTATTTT. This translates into CASSPLGHVGVGTDTQYF.